Listed here are 16 T cell receptor beta chains from one sample, sequenced in a study of response to subunit inactivated influenza vaccine. A single record per CDR3 protein comes from TCRdb applying MiXCR to the RT-PCR reads. The sample lists approximately 700,000 distinct CDR3 sequences; 14% were seen once. Here the sequenced sample was PBMCs from blood, taken 14 days before vaccination. Source of these receptors: a middle-aged man who received an inactivated influenza vaccine.

In its sample, this clonotype was seen many times. V and J are TRBV4-3 and TRBJ1-1; possible D gene TRBD1, 5 bases. Trimming removed 0 bases at V and 5 bases at J, with 10 bases between. The CDR3 is made up of 14 amino acids. Per the germline V gene, CDR1 is LGHNA and CDR2 is YSLEER. The CDR3 region has the DNA TGCGCCAGCAGCCAAGAACTGGGACGGACTGAAGCTTTCTTT. It yields the protein CASSQELGRTEAFF.

This clonotype was found a few times. The genes are TRBV3-1 and TRBJ2-5; 7 nucleotides match TRBD1. V shed 0 bases and J 3 bases; nucleotides not matched to a gene: 1. CDR3 size: 14 residues. The germline V gene has CDR1 LGHDT and CDR2 YNNKEL (reference sequence). The chain's CDR3 is CASSQDGQEETQYF. CDR3 nucleotide sequence: TGTGCCAGCAGCCAAGACGGACAGGAAGAGACCCAGTACTTC.

This chain links TRBV4-3 with TRBJ2-2; TRBD1 might be the D (6 bases). Germline loops: CDR1 LGHNA, CDR2 YSLEER. The CDR3 totals 13 residues. V was clipped by 0 bases and J by 8 bases, with 7 bases between them. The CDR3 region has the DNA TGCGCCAGCAGCCAAGAGAGGGGGGGGGAGCTGTTTTTT. This encodes CASSQERGGELFF.

The CDR3 loop is CAWTISGRLGSGNTIYF. DNA of the CDR3: TGTGCCTGGACAATCAGCGGTAGATTGGGCTCTGGAAACACCATATATTTT. The chain carries TRBV30 and TRBJ1-3; D remains ambiguous. Between the trimmed V and J ends, which lost 4 bases and 0 bases, there was a span of 19 bases. This CDR3 has 17 residues. The V gene's germline CDR1 is GTSNPN and CDR2 SVGIG (reference sequence).

This chain links TRBV30 with TRBJ2-3; D not resolved. V was pared by 0 bases and J by 2 bases, with 9 bases between. The CDR3 runs 14 residues. Looked up from germline, CDR1 is GTSNPN and CDR2 is SVGIG (reference sequence). The CDR3 DNA sequence: TGTGCCTGGAGTGTACGGGCTTACACAGATACGCAGTATTTT. Amino acid sequence: CAWSVRAYTDTQYF.

This clonotype turned up a few times. V and J are TRBV3-1 and TRBJ2-2; tentatively, D is TRBD1 (6 bases). Trimming cost V 4 bases and J 4 bases, with 10 bases left between them. The germline V gene has CDR1 LGHDT and CDR2 YNNKEL (reference sequence). The CDR3 is 14 amino acids. The CDR3 DNA follows: TGTGCCAGCAGCCGGGGACATTCCACCGGGGAGCTGTTTTTT. It codes for CASSRGHSTGELFF.

A few counts support this clonotype. This rearrangement joins TRBV24-1 to TRBJ2-3; D not resolved. There are 13 residues in the CDR3. CDR1 is KGHDR, CDR2 SFDVKD, per germline. V gave up 5 bases and J gave up 0 bases, with 5 bases separating them. The CDR3 bases are TGTGCCACCAGTGGCCCTAGCACAGATACGCAGTATTTT. It specifies CATSGPSTDTQYF.

This clonotype was seen only a few times. The chain has TRBV12-3 or TRBV12-4 and TRBJ2-5, with TRBD1 matching over 9 bases. V shed 6 bases and J 5 bases; nucleotides not matched to a gene: 7. The CDR3 length is 14 residues. Here the CDR3 reads CASSLYGQGETQYF. CDR3 DNA sequence: TGTGCCAGCAGCCTATACGGACAGGGGGAGACCCAGTACTTC.

The table lists this clonotype with a few counts. The CDR3 DNA reads as TGCGCCAGCAGCCCCGGACTAGCGGGAGGGCCGAATTGGTACAATGAGCAGTTCTTC. Translation gives CASSPGLAGGPNWYNEQFF. The rearrangement uses TRBV5-1 and TRBJ2-1; the match to TRBD2 covers 15 bases. J was trimmed by 4 bases and V by 4 bases; bases with no gene match: 12. The CDR3 runs to 19 residues. The germline CDR1 and CDR2 sequences are SGHRS and YFSETQ.

The rearrangement joins TRBV9 to TRBJ2-3; weak D call: TRBD1 (5 bases). In germline, CDR1 is SGDLS, CDR2 YYNGEE. V lost 4 bases, J lost 2 bases, and 11 bases lay in between. CDR3 size: 14 residues. DNA of the CDR3: TGTGCCAGCAGCACCCGACAGATCACAGATACGCAGTATTTT. This encodes CASSTRQITDTQYF.

This clonotype was recorded many times. The chain joins TRBV13 to TRBJ1-3; D uncertain. CDR3 size: 15 residues. Trimming left V 0 bases short and J 4 bases short, with 10 bases between. Germline assignment: CDR1 PRHDT and CDR2 FYEKMQ (reference sequence). CDR3 sequence (DNA): TGTGCCAGCAGCTTAGGCCTGGCTGGAGGAAACACCATATATTTT. Translation: CASSLGLAGGNTIYF.

There are a few counts of this clonotype. This chain uses TRBV5-1 with TRBJ2-2; D is unresolved. The CDR3 spans 15 residues. Germline CDR1 reads SGHRS; CDR2 reads YFSETQ. The V and J ends lost 0 bases and 4 bases respectively, with 10 bases between them. CDR3 coding DNA: TGCGCCAGCAGCTTGGCGGACGCAGGCACCGGGGAGCTGTTTTTT. It yields the protein CASSLADAGTGELFF.

The V gene is TRBV28, the J gene TRBJ2-5, with 7 bases aligning to TRBD1. CDR1 MDHEN and CDR2 SYDVKM come from the germline V gene. V shed 5 bases and J 5 bases; nucleotides not matched to a gene: 8. This CDR3 region has 14 residues. CDR3 nucleotides: TGTGCCAGCAGTCCCCGGACAGGTTCTGAGACCCAGTACTTC. Protein sequence: CASSPRTGSETQYF.

This clonotype came up a few times. The chain carries TRBV6-1 and TRBJ1-5; 7 bases match TRBD1. Looked up from germline, CDR1 is MNHNS and CDR2 is SASEGT. V shed 6 bases, J shed 6 bases, and the junction held 5 bases outside the gene matches. The CDR3 is 13 amino acids. CDR3 in amino acids: CASRTGIRQPQHF. CDR3 nucleotides: TGTGCCAGCAGGACAGGGATACGTCAGCCCCAGCATTTT.

The rearrangement uses TRBV5-1 and TRBJ2-5; 16 nucleotides match TRBD2. V lost 5 bases to trimming and J lost 4 bases; unmatched junction nucleotides: 11. The CDR3 has 18 residues. Germline V gene sequence: CDR1 SGHRS, CDR2 YFSETQ. The CDR3, as DNA: TGCGCCAGCAGGGCCGGGACTAGCGGGAGGGCCTTAGCAGAGACCCAGTACTTC. It codes for CASRAGTSGRALAETQYF.

V usage is TRBV5-1 and J usage is TRBJ1-2; D is unclear. Trimming stripped 4 bases from V and 2 bases from J, with 12 bases between. Germline V gene sequence: CDR1 SGHRS, CDR2 YFSETQ. This CDR3 region has 14 residues. The CDR3 DNA reads as TGCGCCAGCAGCCCGGATACAGTAAACTATGGCTACACCTTC. Its protein is CASSPDTVNYGYTF.